This T cell receptor beta chain came from a study of CD8+CD57+ T cells in acquired aplastic anemia (dated by TCRdb to about 2018). General notes on the study: A mean of approximately 3 ug of DNA, ranging from roughly 0.19 to 27.4 ug, was extracted from sorted CD4+ and CD8+ cells. An average of around 10 million reads for CD4+ cells and 11 million to 12 million reads for CD8+ cells was obtained from healthy donor samples. What the study reported, not specific to this receptor: CD8+ Simpson's diversity did not differ significantly between patients and healthy controls (P=0.060). Approximately 31 CD8+ CDR3 sequences were found in both patients and controls but appeared to be highly expressed in patients and within the immunodominant clones of the patients.

Genomic DNA was used as template for profiling of TCR beta VDJ combinations and CDR3 sequences. TCR repertoire sequencing was run on an Illumina HiSeq 2000. Concerning the study's data processing: Repertoires were assessed using TRBV/TRBJ rearrangement plots, CDR3 size and DJ length profiles, and Simpson's diversity index. Whichever DNA sequence was most abundant in the deep sequencing data was defined as the immunodominant clone. CDR3 amino acid sequences were screened for sharing across subjects and compared with published repertoires and the VDJdb database. The public reads were run again by TCRdb, first through fastp at Q25 and then through MiXCR, and only productive beta chains were kept. Identical CDR3 proteins give one entry, which carries the most common genes and DNA. V and J calls and clone size were set by TCRdb, not the authors. Recorded for this sample are about 200,000 distinct CDR3 sequences; 34% of them occurred a single time. Of the sample, roughly 1.1% falls within the top ten clones.

Via the germline V gene, CDR1 is SGHRS and CDR2 YFSETQ. The CDR3 sequence holds 15 residues, the cysteine and phenylalanine included. Of the read, only the CDR3 DNA is kept; its 45 bases are in frame from base 1. V and J are trimmed by 4 bases and 6 bases, and the gene matches miss 9 bases of the junction. This clonotype was seen ten or more times. This clone's antigen is unknown. There are no base qualities to consult, and no much larger clone falls within one base. TCR repertoires of sorted CD4+ and CD8+ blood T cells from severe aplastic anemia patients and healthy subjects were deep-sequenced in the study. Ficoll-Paque density gradient centrifugation was used to isolate peripheral blood mononuclear cells. Before DNA extraction, CD4+ and CD8+ T cells were sorted by FACS or by magnetic beads.

Material: sorted CD4+, CD8+, or CD8+CD57+ T cells (not recorded which) from PBMCs. The chain joins TRBV5-1 to TRBJ2-1, and 8 junction bases match TRBD2. This receptor was obtained from a human donor in good health, serving as a control. The DNA sequence is given as TGCGCCAGCAGCAAGGGACTAGTAGTGCTCAATGAGCAGTTCTTC. It encodes CASSKGLVVLNEQFF.